This is a list of T cell receptor beta chains from one sample in a study of blood T cell repertoires in COVID-19. Sequencing used immunoSEQ multiplex PCR; TCRdb keeps in-frame clones, though not all of them. The sample carries 200,000 to 300,000 clones, 70% to 85% recorded once. Sequenced: peripheral blood. The receptors were sampled from a woman older than 75 with acute or convalescent COVID-19. Both conserved end residues are part of each CDR3. The D gene is left open where the match is weak. Clone size is not always given. Where it is, it says once, few, many or a class for expanded clones.

clone_size	d_call	v_call	j_call	cdr3_aa	cdr3_nt
.	TRBD1	TRBV5-6	TRBJ2-7	CASSLDRDYEQYF	TGTGCCAGCAGCCTAGACAGGGACTACGAGCAGTACTTC
.	.	TRBV28	TRBJ2-1	CASSERAGVNEQFF	TGTGCCAGCAGTGAAAGAGCAGGGGTCAATGAGCAGTTCTTC
.	.	TRBV9	TRBJ1-6	CASSVGQAKVTPLHF	TGTGCCAGCAGCGTAGGACAGGCTAAAGTAACACCCCTCCACTTT
.	.	TRBV7-2	TRBJ1-3	CASSLVGVSGNTIYF	TGTGCCAGCAGCTTAGTCGGAGTCTCTGGAAACACCATATATTTT
.	TRBD2	TRBV19	TRBJ2-5	CASSIERLADQETQYF	TGTGCCAGTAGTATAGAACGACTAGCGGACCAAGAGACCCAGTACTTC
once	TRBD2	TRBV7-3	TRBJ2-1	CASSSQRESGEQFF	TGTGCCAGCAGCTCCCAGCGGGAGTCTGGTGAGCAGTTCTTC
.	.	TRBV5-1	TRBJ1-2	CASSWASGSNYGYTF	TGCGCCAGCAGCTGGGCAAGTGGATCTAACTATGGCTACACCTTC
.	.	TRBV7-3	TRBJ2-2	CASSLTRTANTGELFF	TGTGCCAGCAGCTTAACGCGGACAGCGAACACCGGGGAGCTGTTTTTT
.	TRBD1	TRBV7-9	TRBJ2-5	CASSPFRTGQETQYF	TGTGCCAGCAGCCCCTTCAGGACAGGGCAAGAGACCCAGTACTTC
.	.	TRBV15	TRBJ1-6	CATSRDGGSPLHF	TGTGCCACCAGCAGAGATGGAGGATCACCCCTCCACTTT
.	.	TRBV11-2	TRBJ2-3	CASSLEAGRTDTQYF	TGTGCCAGCAGCTTAGAAGCGGGCCGCACAGATACGCAGTATTTT
.	.	TRBV7-3	TRBJ2-6	CASSLSGAGANVLTF	TGTGCCAGCAGCTTGTCGGGGGCTGGGGCCAACGTCCTGACTTTC
.	.	TRBV7-8	TRBJ2-7	CASSLADRGSYEQYF	TGTGCCAGCAGCTTAGCGGACAGAGGGTCCTACGAGCAGTACTTC
.	TRBD2	TRBV7-2	TRBJ2-5	CASRPSTSVETQYF	TGTGCCAGCAGACCCTCTACTAGCGTAGAGACCCAGTACTTC
.	.	TRBV21-1	TRBJ1-3	CASSKLSQPPGNTIYF	TGTGCCAGCAGCAAACTCTCACAGCCGCCTGGAAACACCATATATTTT
.	TRBD1	TRBV23-1	TRBJ1-2	CASSPGRDRANYGYTF	TGCGCCAGCAGTCCCGGCCGGGACAGAGCTAACTATGGCTACACCTTC
.	.	TRBV7-6	TRBJ1-6	CASSYESSYNSPLHF	TGTGCCAGCAGCTATGAGAGCTCCTATAATTCACCCCTCCACTTT
.	TRBD1	TRBV6-5	TRBJ2-2	CASSQRQGAIGELFF	TGTGCCAGCAGTCAACGACAGGGGGCAATCGGGGAGCTGTTTTTT
.	.	TRBV20-1	TRBJ2-2	CSASGRGTGELFF	TGCAGTGCTAGTGGCAGGGGCACCGGGGAGCTGTTTTTT
.	.	TRBV21-1	TRBJ1-4	CASSKYNRVYEKLFF	TGTGCCAGCAGCAAATATAACAGGGTTTATGAAAAACTGTTTTTT
.	TRBD2	TRBV5-5	TRBJ2-1	CASSLVAGGPLEQFF	TGTGCCAGCAGCTTGGTAGCGGGGGGGCCTCTTGAGCAGTTCTTC
few	.	TRBV15	TRBJ2-7	CATSRERVANEQYF	TGTGCCACCAGCAGAGAACGGGTCGCCAACGAGCAGTACTTC
.	TRBD2	TRBV23-1	TRBJ2-2	CASSLAGLSRGELFF	TGCGCCAGCAGTCTAGCGGGACTCTCTCGCGGGGAGCTGTTTTTT
.	.	TRBV5-1	TRBJ2-5	CASSHWTEGETQYF	TGCGCCAGCAGCCATTGGACAGAGGGAGAGACCCAGTACTTC
.	TRBD1	TRBV5-4	TRBJ1-2	CASSLGQEDGYTF	TGTGCCAGCAGCCTAGGACAGGAGGATGGCTACACCTTC
.	.	TRBV18	TRBJ2-1	CASSPMDSSSYNEQFF	TGTGCCAGCTCACCGATGGACAGCAGCTCCTACAATGAGCAGTTCTTC
.	TRBD1	TRBV4-1	TRBJ2-7	CASSYRGPSSYEQYF	TGCGCCAGCAGTTACAGGGGTCCTAGCTCCTACGAGCAGTACTTC
.	TRBD2	TRBV19	TRBJ2-7	CASSKVAGTYEQYF	TGTGCCAGTAGTAAGGTAGCGGGAACTTACGAGCAGTACTTC
.	TRBD1	TRBV5-1	TRBJ2-2	CASSPGQGGELFF	TGCGCCAGCAGCCCTGGACAGGGCGGGGAGCTGTTTTTT
.	TRBD1	TRBV29-1	TRBJ2-7	CSARDSVYEQYF	TGCAGCGCCCGGGACAGTGTCTACGAGCAGTACTTC
.	.	TRBV19	TRBJ2-2	CASSVNRAGELFF	TGTGCCAGTAGTGTTAACAGGGCCGGGGAGCTGTTTTTT
.	.	TRBV5-8	TRBJ1-6	CASSLVAGAFPLRSPLHF	TGTGCCAGCAGCTTGGTCGCAGGGGCGTTTCCCCTACGGTCACCCCTCCACTTT
.	.	TRBV3-1/TRBV3-2	TRBJ1-2	CASSHLGAAYGYTF	TGTGCCAGCAGCCATCTGGGGGCTGCTTATGGCTACACCTTC
few	TRBD2	TRBV6-1	TRBJ2-1	CASSAPKAGFGNEQFF	TGTGCCAGCAGTGCACCCAAAGCGGGATTTGGCAATGAGCAGTTCTTC
.	.	TRBV14	TRBJ1-4	CASSSLQVNEKLFF	TGTGCCAGCAGCTCGTTACAGGTTAATGAAAAACTGTTTTTT
.	TRBD1	TRBV27	TRBJ1-2	CASSLSLDREGDGYTF	TGTGCCAGCAGTTTATCGTTGGACAGGGAGGGGGATGGCTACACCTTC
.	.	TRBV6-5	TRBJ2-5	CASSYTGTTGKTQYF	TGTGCCAGCAGTTACACAGGGACAACCGGCAAGACCCAGTACTTC
few	TRBD2	TRBV2	TRBJ2-7	CASSEAGGRFGEQYF	TGTGCCAGCAGTGAAGCAGGCGGGAGGTTTGGGGAGCAGTACTTC
few	TRBD1	TRBV2	TRBJ2-7	CASSLGQDYEQYF	TGTGCCAGCAGTCTTGGACAGGACTACGAGCAGTACTTC
.	.	TRBV7-3	TRBJ2-3	CASSLSVRDTQYF	TGTGCCAGCAGCTTAAGTGTGAGAGATACGCAGTATTTT
.	.	TRBV15	TRBJ1-6	CATRAGSPNSPLHF	TGTGCCACCAGGGCAGGCAGCCCTAATTCACCCCTCCACTTT
.	TRBD1	TRBV7-7	TRBJ2-7	CASSLGRDSYYEQYF	TGTGCCAGCAGCTTAGGCCGGGACAGTTACTACGAGCAGTACTTC
.	.	TRBV5-6	TRBJ2-5	CASSPPGVGRETQYF	TGTGCCAGCAGCCCCCCCGGGGTAGGGAGGGAGACCCAGTACTTC
.	.	TRBV19	TRBJ1-1	CASKSGAVNTEAFF	TGTGCCAGTAAGAGCGGGGCCGTGAACACTGAAGCTTTCTTT
.	.	TRBV18	TRBJ2-5	CASSQQVQETQYF	TGTGCCAGCTCACAACAGGTCCAAGAGACCCAGTACTTC
.	TRBD1	TRBV6-1	TRBJ1-1	CASSDQTGMGTEAFF	TGTGCCAGCAGTGACCAGACAGGGATGGGCACTGAAGCTTTCTTT
.	.	TRBV7-2	TRBJ2-7	CASSLGSGGGSYEQYF	TGTGCCAGCAGCTTGGGATCGGGCGGAGGCTCCTACGAGCAGTACTTC
.	TRBD1	TRBV4-2	TRBJ1-2	CASSIPGGGYGYTF	TGTGCCAGCAGCATTCCAGGGGGCGGCTATGGCTACACCTTC
once	.	TRBV7-2	TRBJ2-7	CASSFGGDLGEQYF	TGTGCCAGCAGCTTTGGTGGGGACTTAGGAGAGCAGTACTTC
.	TRBD1	TRBV19	TRBJ1-2	CASSKWTGGAYGYTF	TGTGCCAGTAGTAAATGGACAGGGGGCGCCTATGGCTACACCTTC
.	.	TRBV7-6	TRBJ2-5	CASSLARREWQETQYF	TGTGCCAGCAGCTTAGCGCGGCGAGAGTGGCAAGAGACCCAGTACTTC
.	.	TRBV11-2	TRBJ2-7	CASSLAREYEQYF	TGTGCCAGCAGCTTAGCACGCGAGTACGAGCAGTACTTC
.	TRBD1	TRBV11-2	TRBJ2-7	CASSLSRGLYEQYF	TGTGCCAGCAGCTTAAGCAGGGGGCTATACGAGCAGTACTTC
.	.	TRBV5-1	TRBJ2-2	CASSSGKNGNTGELFF	TGCGCCAGCAGCTCGGGGAAAAACGGGAACACCGGGGAGCTGTTTTTT
.	TRBD1	TRBV3-1/TRBV3-2	TRBJ2-3	CASSHTGGAGTDTQYF	TGTGCCAGCAGCCATACAGGGGGCGCAGGCACAGATACGCAGTATTTT
.	TRBD1	TRBV7-2	TRBJ2-5	CASSQRTGGRGTQYF	TGTGCCAGCAGCCAGAGGACAGGGGGCCGGGGGACCCAGTACTTC
.	.	TRBV19	TRBJ1-1	CASYARGENTEAFF	TGTGCCTCATATGCCCGGGGGGAGAACACTGAAGCTTTCTTT